The 27 T cell receptor beta chains reported below all come from one sample, sequenced in a study of CD8 T cells in ankylosing spondylitis. The antigens for these receptors are not known. TCRdb reprocessed the 5' RACE reads with MiXCR, giving one entry per CDR3 protein. The sample carries a few hundred thousand distinct CDR3 sequences, less than 9.5% recorded once. Findings and caveats of the study: What seemed typical of ankylosing spondylitis blood was a TCR beta motif built from about 8 highly homologous variants.

The sample taken for sequencing was blood, either unsorted or a sorted T cell fraction (not recorded which). Every receptor here comes from a male donor with ankylosing spondylitis.

This clonotype was counted many times. The V and J genes are TRBV7-2 and TRBJ2-2, with D unclear. The germline V and J ends were trimmed by 1 base and 4 bases, with 7 bases remaining between them. The germline gives CDR1 SGHTA, CDR2 FQGNSA. This CDR3 has 14 residues. This chain's CDR3 is CASSLVGPTGELFF. In DNA, the CDR3 is TGTGCCAGCAGCTTAGTGGGCCCCACCGGGGAGCTGTTTTTT.

V is TRBV2 and J is TRBJ2-1; 9 positions agree with TRBD2. After removal of 8 bases from V and 4 bases from J, the junction contained 6 bases not matched to a gene. The CDR3 contains 14 residues. Germline V gives CDR1 SNHLY, CDR2 FYNNEI. Here the CDR3 reads CASLLLAGYNEQFF. CDR3 bases: TGTGCCAGCCTTTTGCTAGCGGGATACAATGAGCAGTTCTTC.

This clonotype has at least ten counts. The rearrangement links TRBV29-1 to TRBJ2-5; D is possibly TRBD2 (6 bases). The V and J ends lost 3 bases and 6 bases respectively, with 11 bases between them. The V gene's germline CDR1 is SQVTM and CDR2 ANQGSEA. This CDR3 has 12 amino acids. The CDR3 region has the DNA TGCAGCGTTGATGGGGGGATTAAGACCCAGTACTTC. Its translation is CSVDGGIKTQYF.

The chain carries TRBV4-2 and TRBJ2-7, with 12 bases aligning to TRBD2. CDR1 and CDR2 from the germline V gene are LGHNA and YNFKEQ. This CDR3 region has 15 residues. J was trimmed by 6 bases and V by 1 base; bases with no gene match: 4. Here the CDR3 DNA reads TGTGCCAGCAGCCAAGGACTAGCGGGAGCTCTCGAGCAGTACTTC. Amino acid sequence: CASSQGLAGALEQYF.

This clonotype was counted a few times. V and J are TRBV4-1 and TRBJ1-1; D is unresolved. The CDR3 sequence is 13 residues long. Trimming stripped 4 bases from V and 4 bases from J, with 10 bases between. CDR1 and CDR2 from the germline V gene are MGHRA and YSYEKL. The CDR3 region is CASSLGLSTEAFF. In DNA form, the CDR3 reads TGCGCCAGCAGCCTCGGTCTGAGCACTGAAGCTTTCTTT.

This clonotype was observed a handful of times. The rearrangement joins TRBV3-1 to TRBJ1-6; a possible D gene is TRBD1 (5 bases). Germline CDR1 and CDR2: LGHDT and YNNKEL (reference sequence). V was cut by 3 bases and J by 14 bases, with 14 bases left in between. The CDR3 is 13 residues long. This CDR3 reads CASSQGLALALHF. The DNA for the CDR3 is TGTGCCAGCAGCCAGGGACTAGCCTTAGCCCTCCACTTT. Combining the CDR3 with reference TRBV3-1 and TRBJ1-6 gives the whole variable domain DTAVSQTPKYLVTQMGNDKSIKCEQNLGHDTMYWYKQDSKKFLKIMFSYNNKELIINETVPNRFSPKSPDKAHLNLHINSLELGDSAVYFCASSQGLALALHFGNGTRLTVT.

There are a few counts of this clonotype. This chain links TRBV7-2 with TRBJ2-7; D perhaps matches TRBD1 (6 bases). Per the germline V gene, CDR1 is SGHTA and CDR2 is FQGNSA. CDR3 size: 15 residues. Trimming removed 0 bases from V and 4 bases from J, with 13 bases in between. The CDR3 bases are TGTGCCAGCAGCTTAGCGTCGTACAGGGATTACGAGCAGTACTTC. Protein: CASSLASYRDYEQYF.

The rearrangement links TRBV11-3 to TRBJ2-5, with D hard to call. Germline assignment: CDR1 SGHNT and CDR2 YENEEA. This CDR3 region has 14 residues. Trimming took 5 bases from V and 4 from J, leaving 14 bases between them. The CDR3 coding sequence is TGTGCCAGCAGCCCGAGGAATAGTGGAGAGACCCAGTACTTC. Translation gives CASSPRNSGETQYF.

This clonotype was recorded a few times. This rearrangement joins TRBV11-2 to TRBJ2-3; TRBD2 is a possible D gene (5 bases). Germline loops: CDR1 SGHAT, CDR2 FQNNGV. CDR3 length equals 15 residues. Trimming left V 3 bases short and J 1 base short, with 11 bases between. CDR3 sequence (DNA): TGTGCCAGCAGCTTTCTGGAGGCAGGCACAGATACGCAGTATTTT. It codes for CASSFLEAGTDTQYF.

This clonotype was counted between two and nine times. The CDR3 DNA sequence: TGCAGCGTTGGACAGGGCGGCAATCAGCCCCAGCATTTT. Amino acids: CSVGQGGNQPQHF. The chain joins TRBV29-1 to TRBJ1-5; the match to TRBD1 covers 7 bases. This CDR3 has 13 amino acids. In germline, CDR1 is SQVTM, CDR2 ANQGSEA. The V segment lost 4 bases and the J segment 2 bases; nucleotides outside the gene matches: 2.

The J gene is TRBJ2-1, the V gene TRBV3-1, with 7 nucleotides matching TRBD2. Trimming took 0 bases from V and 1 from J; bases not matched to a gene: 3. This CDR3 has 16 amino acids. CDR1 and CDR2 from the germline V gene are LGHDT and YNNKEL (reference sequence). The CDR3 coding sequence is TGTGCCAGCAGCCAAGACCGGGACTATTCCTACAATGAGCAGTTCTTC. Amino acid sequence: CASSQDRDYSYNEQFF.

In this sample, this clonotype turned up a few times. The rearrangement joins TRBV2 to TRBJ2-1, with 9 positions matching TRBD1. Unmatched junction bases numbered 12, after V lost 4 bases and J lost 8 bases. This CDR3 spans 16 amino acids. Germline assignment: CDR1 SNHLY and CDR2 FYNNEI. The CDR3 bases are TGTGCCAGCAGTGGCCCCGTACAGGGGGCGATGTATGAGCAGTTCTTC. Amino acids: CASSGPVQGAMYEQFF.

In this sample, this clonotype turned up a few times. The chain couples TRBV28 to TRBJ2-3; 7 nucleotides match TRBD2. Germline CDR1 is MDHEN and CDR2 is SYDVKM. The length of the CDR3 is 14 residues. V shed 5 bases, J shed 5 bases, and the junction held 7 bases outside the gene matches. The chain's CDR3 is CASSRREIGDTQYF. The CDR3 region has the DNA TGTGCCAGCAGTCGGCGGGAGATCGGAGATACGCAGTATTTT.

This clonotype was detected only a few times. The chain has TRBV5-1 and TRBJ2-7; 10 positions agree with TRBD2. The CDR3 totals 15 residues. The junction had 5 bases not matched to a gene; V was cut back by 2 bases and J by 3 bases. The germline V gene has CDR1 SGHRS and CDR2 YFSETQ. DNA for the CDR3: TGCGCCAGCAGCTTCTGGACTAGCGGACACTACGAGCAGTACTTC. Translating it yields CASSFWTSGHYEQYF.

This chain joins TRBV2 and TRBJ2-7; 11 bases match TRBD2. V trimming: 7 bases; J trimming: 4 bases; junction bases outside the gene matches: 6. The CDR3 covers 14 residues. Germline V gene lookup returns CDR1 SNHLY and CDR2 FYNNEI. This CDR3 reads CASTLAGGRYEQYF. The DNA for the CDR3 is TGTGCCAGCACCCTAGCGGGAGGAAGGTACGAGCAGTACTTC.

The chain uses TRBV12-3 or TRBV12-4 and TRBJ2-7, with D hard to call. V was trimmed by 1 base and J by 9 bases, leaving 16 bases between them. The CDR3 sequence is 14 residues long. CDR3 sequence reads: CASSLVPGEGMQYF. The CDR3, as DNA: TGTGCCAGCAGTTTAGTTCCCGGTGAAGGGATGCAGTACTTC.

The rearrangement links TRBV5-1 to TRBJ2-3, with 8 bases aligning to TRBD2. Germline V lookup: CDR1 SGHRS, CDR2 YFSETQ. The junction had 10 bases not matched to a gene; V was cut back by 4 bases and J by 6 bases. The CDR3 contains 15 residues. The chain's CDR3 is CASSPEREKADTQYF. The CDR3 nucleotides read TGCGCCAGCAGCCCTGAGCGGGAGAAGGCGGATACGCAGTATTTT.

This chain connects TRBV7-2 to TRBJ2-7, with D unresolved. The germline CDR1 and CDR2 sequences are SGHTA and FQGNSA. The ends were cut back, 1 base at V and 3 bases at J, with 10 bases in the middle. The CDR3 runs 14 residues. As DNA, the CDR3 is TGTGCCAGCAGCTTAGGAGGCGCAGACTACGAGCAGTACTTC. Encoded protein: CASSLGGADYEQYF.

This clonotype was detected a few times. The rearrangement links TRBV5-1 to TRBJ1-1, with 7 bases lining up with TRBD1. The CDR3 consists of 15 residues. V gave up 5 bases and J gave up 1 base; unmatched junction bases: 8. The germline V gene has CDR1 SGHRS and CDR2 YFSETQ. The CDR3 DNA reads TGCGCCAGCAGAGATCGCAGGGGGACGAACACTGAAGCTTTCTTT. Translating gives CASRDRRGTNTEAFF.

This clonotype was counted only a few times. The chain employs TRBV5-1 and TRBJ1-5; 8 bases match TRBD1. J gave up 2 bases and V 4 bases, and 5 bases lay outside the gene matches. CDR1 and CDR2 from the germline V gene are SGHRS and YFSETQ. This CDR3 region has 15 residues. In DNA form, the CDR3 reads TGCGCCAGCAGCCGGACAGGGTCGGGCAATCAGCCCCAGCATTTT. It specifies CASSRTGSGNQPQHF.

The chain is built from TRBV20-1 and TRBJ2-5; possibly TRBD2 for D (6 bases). Germline V CDR1 and CDR2: DFQATT, SNEGSKA (reference sequence). V was cut by 2 bases and J by 5 bases, with 15 bases left in between. The CDR3 spans 14 residues. CDR3 loop: CSARPGTYWETQYF. CDR3 DNA sequence: TGCAGTGCTAGACCTGGGACTTACTGGGAGACCCAGTACTTC.

This clonotype was seen a handful of times. V usage is TRBV5-1 and J usage is TRBJ2-7, with TRBD2 matching 7 bases. The CDR3 runs to 12 residues. The junction had 3 bases not matched to a gene; V was cut back by 4 bases and J by 5 bases. Germline values: CDR1 SGHRS, CDR2 YFSETQ. CDR3 DNA sequence: TGCGCCAGCAGCGGGCTAGCGGACGAGCAGTACTTC. Its translation: CASSGLADEQYF.

This clonotype was counted ten times or more. V is TRBV29-1 and J is TRBJ2-5, with 7 bases identical to TRBD2. Unmatched junction bases numbered 3, after V lost 1 base and J lost 4 bases. This CDR3 comprises 13 residues. Germline V CDR1 and CDR2: SQVTM, ANQGSEA. CDR3 amino acids: CSVEAGGSETQYF. CDR3 coding DNA: TGCAGCGTTGAAGCGGGAGGTTCAGAGACCCAGTACTTC.

The chain joins TRBV5-1 to TRBJ1-4; D is possibly TRBD1 (5 bases). CDR3 length equals 14 residues. The V end lost 0 bases, the J end lost 8 bases, and 11 bases lay between the germline ends. Germline values: CDR1 SGHRS, CDR2 YFSETQ. Here the CDR3 reads CASSLEIEGEKLFF. The CDR3 DNA is TGCGCCAGCAGCTTGGAGATTGAGGGGGAAAAACTGTTTTTT.

This clonotype was recorded a few times. This chain uses TRBV18 with TRBJ2-7; no reliable D call. Germline V gene lookup returns CDR1 KGHSH and CDR2 LQKENI. With 3 bases removed from V and 5 bases from J, the gap between germline ends came to 11 bases. CDR3 length: 13 amino acids. The CDR3 loop is CASSPNDQDEQYF. The CDR3 nucleotides are TGTGCCAGCTCACCCAACGACCAGGACGAGCAGTACTTC.

This clonotype has only a few counts. The chain couples TRBV6-5 to TRBJ2-1; TRBD2 aligns across 8 bases. Germline V gene lookup returns CDR1 MNHEY and CDR2 SVGAGI. V was clipped by 2 bases and J by 4 bases; unmatched bases: 10. CDR3 length equals 17 residues. CDR3 residues: CASSYPGAGELYNEQFF. The CDR3 bases are TGTGCCAGCAGTTACCCGGGAGCGGGGGAGTTGTACAATGAGCAGTTCTTC.

This clonotype was seen many times. J is TRBJ2-1 and V is TRBV6-5; D ambiguous. Trimming cost V 3 bases and J 3 bases, with 6 bases left between them. The CDR3 extends over 13 amino acids. Per the germline V gene, CDR1 is MNHEY and CDR2 is SVGAGI. DNA of the CDR3: TGTGCCAGCAGTTATGGCTACTACAATGAGCAGTTCTTC. This codes for CASSYGYYNEQFF.